This is a list of T cell receptor beta chains from one sample in a study of cytotoxic CD8 clonotypes in ibrutinib-treated CLL. Repertoires were generated with immunoSEQ multiplex PCR, while TCRdb's copy carries only in-frame clones and drops some. The sample includes about 130,000 clones, 84% seen only once; the top ten take roughly 3.1%. The starting material was PBMCs, obtained after 24 months of ibrutinib treatment. Receptor source: a human donor with chronic lymphocytic leukemia. Both conserved end residues are trimmed from each CDR3. A D gene is named only where the DNA matches it firmly.

ASSQWTTTGELF | . | 12 | TRBV14
ASSSQGKNQPQH | . | 12 | TRBV18
ASSVGPGGASNTEAF | TRBD1 | 15 | TRBV9
ASSQDSPLLPGQGAISSYEQY | TRBD1 | 21 | TRBV4-2
ASSLSGPGQPQH | . | 12 | TRBV28
ASEGQGLYEQY | TRBD1 | 11 | TRBV6-1
ASSLGVWDRGLRGYT | TRBD1 | 15 | TRBV11-2
ASSLAGTGFLRGYT | TRBD1 | 14 | TRBV7-2
ASSLAASGKNIQY | TRBD2 | 13 | TRBV5-4
SFDRGHEQF | TRBD1 | 9 | TRBV29-1
ASSLSGMSTEAF | . | 12 | TRBV7-2
ASSLKTYNEQF | . | 11 | TRBV19